The clone carrying this T cell receptor beta chain ranks as medium-sized. What it binds is unknown. The CDR3 has 15 residues. The V and J ends lost 4 bases and 8 bases respectively, with 16 bases between them. Germline-derived CDR1 and CDR2 are SGHRS and YFSETQ. The data were taken from a study of neurological immune-mediated disorders. General study results and limits: Private repertoires in all groups were suggested by the absence of shared CDR3 amino acid sequences among expanded clones across subjects.

The cDNA was generated through 5'RACE incorporating 10-nucleotide random UMIs. Using its own MiXCR run on the 5' RACE reads, TCRdb lists one record per CDR3 protein. The sample contains over 25,000 distinct CDR3 sequences, 21% of which appear only once. Among the participants, healthy controls were blood bank volunteers in Maryland, USA. The unsorted libraries originated from 2 million PBMCs kept at -80 C. Sequencing used PBMCs. The clonotype was recovered from a woman aged 60-70 years in good health. The chain is built from TRBV5-1 and TRBJ1-6; D call uncertain. CDR3 nucleotide sequence: TGCGCCAGCAGCCCCTACAATGAAGGAGATTCACCCCTCCACTTT. Translation: CASSPYNEGDSPLHF.